A single sample is the source of the 24 T cell receptor beta chains below, sequenced in a study of response to subunit inactivated influenza vaccine. One entry per CDR3 protein, called by TCRdb with MiXCR from the RT-PCR reads. Seen here are 650,000 to 800,000 distinct CDR3 sequences, roughly 20% observed once, and the top ten hold roughly 11%. The specimen was PBMCs from blood, collected 5 days after vaccination. The source of these receptors is a man aged 50 to 60 who received an inactivated influenza vaccine.

The genes are TRBV27 and TRBJ2-7; 8 bases line up with TRBD1. V was pared by 4 bases and J by 7 bases, with 6 bases of the junction left unmatched. From germline, CDR1 is MNHEY and CDR2 SMNVEV (reference sequence). This CDR3 is built from 13 residues. This CDR3 is CASSSLDRVEQYF. The CDR3 DNA reads as TGTGCCAGCAGTTCACTGGACAGGGTTGAGCAGTACTTC.

The chain couples TRBV30 to TRBJ2-2; D is ambiguous. Germline V gives CDR1 GTSNPN, CDR2 SVGIG (reference sequence). V was trimmed by 0 bases and J by 1 base, leaving 9 bases between them. The CDR3 has 15 amino acids. CDR3 sequence: CAWSVKPRNTGELFF. The CDR3 bases are TGTGCCTGGAGTGTAAAGCCCCGGAACACCGGGGAGCTGTTTTTT. The full variable domain, its missing parts supplied by reference TRBV30 and TRBJ2-2, is SQTIHQWPATLVQPVGSPLSLECTVEGTSNPNLYWYRQAAGRGLQLLFYSVGIGQISSEVPQNLSASRPQDRQFILSSKKLLLSDSGFYLCAWSVKPRNTGELFFGEGSRLTVL.

The rearrangement joins TRBV11-2 to TRBJ1-3, with 9 bases identical to TRBD1. There are 16 residues in the CDR3. Losses at the gene ends were 6 bases for V and 1 base for J; bases not matched to a gene: 7. Per the germline V gene, CDR1 is SGHAT and CDR2 is FQNNGV. As DNA, the CDR3 is TGTGCCAGCAGACACTGGGGACAGGGATCTGGAAACACCATATATTTT. This translates into CASRHWGQGSGNTIYF.

This rearrangement joins TRBV7-8 to TRBJ2-7; perhaps TRBD1 as D (6 bases). Germline assignment: CDR1 SGHVS and CDR2 FQNEAQ. CDR3 length: 12 amino acids. V lost 4 bases to trimming and J lost 5 bases, with 9 bases between them. CDR3 region: CASSYRANEQYF. The CDR3 DNA follows: TGTGCCAGCAGCTACAGGGCGAACGAGCAGTACTTC.

This clonotype turned up a few times. The chain has TRBV12-3 or TRBV12-4 and TRBJ1-6; 8 nucleotides line up with TRBD1. The V and J ends lost 6 bases and 4 bases, in that order; junction bases with no gene match: 11. The CDR3 runs 17 residues. The CDR3 sequence is CASRKDRATLYNSPLHF. The CDR3 region has the DNA TGTGCCAGCAGAAAGGACAGGGCCACCTTATATAATTCACCCCTCCACTTT.

The chain is built from TRBV5-5 and TRBJ2-7; 10 positions agree with TRBD2. The length of the CDR3 is 15 residues. Germline assignment: CDR1 SGHKS and CDR2 YYEKEE (reference sequence). V shed 2 bases, J shed 0 bases, and the junction held 2 bases outside the gene matches. The CDR3 sequence: CASSFSGGRSYEQYF. CDR3 nucleotide sequence: TGTGCCAGCAGCTTTAGCGGGGGGCGCTCCTACGAGCAGTACTTC.

The chain recombines TRBV15 with TRBJ2-1; TRBD2 aligns across 10 bases. The J segment lost 9 bases and the V segment lost 0 bases, leaving 5 bases of the junction unmatched. The germline V gene encodes CDR1 LNHNV and CDR2 YYDKDF (reference sequence). This CDR3 is 15 amino acids long. In DNA, the CDR3 is TGTGCCACCAGCAGAGAGGCTAGCGGGAGTTTTGAGCAGTTCTTC. Protein: CATSREASGSFEQFF.

This clonotype was observed a few times. The J gene is TRBJ2-1, the V gene TRBV29-1, with 10 bases identical to TRBD2. CDR3 length: 14 amino acids. Trimming removed 7 bases from V and 6 bases from J; junction bases left unmatched: 9. The germline V gene encodes CDR1 SQVTM and CDR2 ANQGSEA. CDR3 region: CSGGGLAGVNEQFF. The CDR3 nucleotides are TGCAGCGGGGGGGGGCTAGCGGGAGTCAATGAGCAGTTCTTC.

The rearrangement joins TRBV24-1 to TRBJ2-1, with 11 bases fitting TRBD1. V lost 5 bases, J lost 8 bases, and 10 bases stayed unmatched. Germline CDR1 and CDR2: KGHDR and SFDVKD. The CDR3 has 16 amino acids. The CDR3 nucleotides read TGTGCCACCAGTGGGACAGGGGGCTCTGATTCTTATGAGCAGTTCTTC. Its protein is CATSGTGGSDSYEQFF.

This clonotype was found many times. CDR3 in DNA: TGCAGTGCACCGGACTTGACTTTACAAGATACGCAGTATTTT. It is translated as CSAPDLTLQDTQYF. The V and J genes are TRBV20-1 and TRBJ2-3, with D maybe TRBD2 (5 bases). The CDR3 is 14 residues long. The V end lost 6 bases, the J end lost 5 bases, and 18 bases lay between the germline ends. Germline assignment: CDR1 DFQATT and CDR2 SNEGSKA (reference sequence).

This clonotype was counted only a few times. CDR3 sequence reads: CSARQSSTDTQYF. CDR3 nucleotide sequence: TGCAGTGCTAGGCAGTCTAGCACAGATACGCAGTATTTT. The genes are TRBV20-1 and TRBJ2-3; no clear D gene. The CDR3 loop spans 13 amino acids. Germline V gene sequence: CDR1 DFQATT, CDR2 SNEGSKA (reference sequence). The V gene lost 3 bases and the J gene lost 0 bases, with 7 bases spanning the gap.

The V call is TRBV4-2, the J call TRBJ2-1; 9 bases are a match to TRBD1. V lost 5 bases, J lost 3 bases, and 8 bases stayed unmatched. Germline V gives CDR1 LGHNA, CDR2 YNFKEQ. The CDR3 runs 16 residues. Written as DNA, the CDR3 is TGTGCCAGCAGCGATCCGGGACAGGGAGTCTACAATGAGCAGTTCTTC. Amino acid sequence: CASSDPGQGVYNEQFF.

This clonotype was seen a few times. This rearrangement joins TRBV15 to TRBJ2-7; weak D call: TRBD1 (5 bases). Trimming took 1 base from V and 4 from J, leaving 11 bases between them. CDR3 length: 14 amino acids. Germline V gene lookup returns CDR1 LNHNV and CDR2 YYDKDF (reference sequence). The CDR3 DNA reads TGTGCCACCAGCAGAGGTGGGGCCGAGTACGAGCAGTACTTC. Encoded protein: CATSRGGAEYEQYF.

This clonotype was seen at least ten times. CDR3 nucleotides: TGCAGCGTTGCACAGGGGCCGAACACTGAAGCTTTCTTT. Protein: CSVAQGPNTEAFF. V is TRBV29-1 and J is TRBJ1-1; 7 bases match TRBD1. The CDR3 loop spans 13 amino acids. The germline V gene encodes CDR1 SQVTM and CDR2 ANQGSEA. J was trimmed by 1 base and V by 4 bases; bases with no gene match: 3.

This clonotype was seen only once. The V and J genes are TRBV4-3 and TRBJ2-7; 8 bases map to TRBD1. Per germline, CDR1 LGHNA and CDR2 YSLEER. The CDR3 length is 17 residues. The junction had 11 bases not matched to a gene; V was cut back by 0 bases and J by 4 bases. The CDR3 region has the DNA TGCGCCAGCAGCCAAGACCTACAGGGGGTAGGGATGTACGAGCAGTACTTC. It encodes CASSQDLQGVGMYEQYF.

The rearrangement links TRBV11-2 to TRBJ2-7, with 7 positions matching TRBD1. The V gene end was trimmed by 1 base and the J gene end by 0 bases; junction bases not matched to a gene: 9. This CDR3 is built from 17 residues. CDR1 is SGHAT, CDR2 FQNNGV, per germline. This CDR3 is CASSLAFQGESSYEQYF. In DNA, the CDR3 is TGTGCCAGCAGCTTAGCTTTTCAGGGGGAAAGCTCCTACGAGCAGTACTTC. Full variable domain (remainder filled in from reference TRBV11-2 and TRBJ2-7): EAGVAQSPRYKIIEKRQSVAFWCNPISGHATLYWYQQILGQGPKLLIQFQNNGVVDDSQLPKDRFSAERLKGVDSTLKIQPAKLEDSAVYLCASSLAFQGESSYEQYFGPGTRLTVT.

This clonotype occurred a few times. The chain links TRBV6-1 to TRBJ2-5, with 11 bases aligning to TRBD2. Germline CDR1 and CDR2: MNHNS and SASEGT. Trimming at V came to 5 bases and at J to 4 bases, leaving 9 bases not matched to a gene. This CDR3 region has 16 residues. CDR3 nucleotide sequence: TGTGCCAGCAGTCCGACTAGCGGGATCCGTGGAGAGACCCAGTACTTC. It yields the protein CASSPTSGIRGETQYF.

This clonotype was seen more than once but under ten times. The rearrangement uses TRBV24-1 and TRBJ2-5; D is possibly TRBD2 (6 bases). Germline assignment: CDR1 KGHDR and CDR2 SFDVKD. The CDR3 sequence is 12 residues long. The V end was cut by 9 bases, the J end by 7 bases, with 14 bases between. The CDR3 bases are TGTGCCACCGGGACTGCCCTTGGGACCCAGTACTTC. Translating gives CATGTALGTQYF.

The V call is TRBV12-3 or TRBV12-4, the J call TRBJ1-2, with no clear D. Between the trimmed V and J ends, which lost 2 bases and 7 bases, there was a span of 8 bases. This CDR3 has 12 residues. CDR3 protein: CASSLPGSGYTF. As DNA, the CDR3 is TGTGCCAGCAGTTTACCGGGTAGTGGCTACACCTTC.

This chain connects TRBV11-2 to TRBJ2-3, with TRBD2 matching 10 bases. This CDR3 region has 18 residues. The junction had 13 bases not matched to a gene; V was cut back by 5 bases and J by 2 bases. Per germline, CDR1 SGHAT and CDR2 FQNNGV. The CDR3 loop reads CASSPTVGLAVNTDTQYF. The CDR3 coding sequence is TGTGCCAGCAGCCCCACGGTAGGACTAGCGGTAAACACAGATACGCAGTATTTT.

This clonotype was seen more than once but under ten times. The chain joins TRBV20-1 to TRBJ2-7; 8 nucleotides match TRBD1. The junction had 11 bases not matched to a gene; V was cut back by 1 base and J by 6 bases. CDR3 size: 15 residues. Per germline, CDR1 DFQATT and CDR2 SNEGSKA (reference sequence). The CDR3 loop is CSARGGATGAVEQYF. The CDR3 DNA reads as TGCAGTGCTAGAGGAGGGGCGACAGGGGCGGTCGAGCAGTACTTC.

The sample holds a few counts of this clonotype. V gene TRBV6-5 combines with J gene TRBJ1-6; D may be TRBD1 (5 bases). CDR3 length: 13 residues. V lost 3 bases to trimming and J lost 7 bases, with 7 bases between them. Looked up from germline, CDR1 is MNHEY and CDR2 is SVGAGI. The CDR3 DNA follows: TGTGCCAGCAGTTATCCAGGGAATTCACCCCTCCACTTT. Its protein product is CASSYPGNSPLHF.

This clonotype was seen a few times. This chain connects TRBV12-3 or TRBV12-4 to TRBJ1-2, with D unclear. With 0 bases removed from V and 7 bases from J, the gap between germline ends came to 9 bases. The CDR3 totals 13 residues. In DNA form, the CDR3 reads TGTGCCAGCAGTTTAGCGGGCAGTTTTGGCTACACCTTC. It yields the protein CASSLAGSFGYTF.

The genes are TRBV6-1 and TRBJ2-5; D not certain. CDR1 is MNHNS, CDR2 SASEGT, per germline. The length of the CDR3 is 14 residues. Trimming cost V 1 base and J 2 bases, with 8 bases left between them. In nucleotides, the CDR3 is TGTGCCAGCAGTGAAGGAGGCAAACAAGAGACCCAGTACTTC. Amino acids: CASSEGGKQETQYF.